Shown below are 2 T cell receptor beta chains from a single sample sequenced in a study of blood T cell repertoires in COVID-19 (dated by TCRdb to about 2020). Library creation used the immunoSEQ multiplex PCR assay. What TCRdb holds here is the immuneACCESS table cut down to in-frame rearrangements. Part of the clones is not present; checked against another copy, under half of the missing clones reflect an unresolved V gene, and the others are unexplained. In all, the sample holds roughly 200,000 clones, and approximately 80% of those were seen once. The top ten hold 1.5% to 1.7% of the sample. The sequenced sample consisted of peripheral blood. These receptor sequences come from a human donor in a cohort sampled during active COVID-19.

This sequence joins TRBV27 and TRBJ1-2, with a weak D call TRBD1 (6 bases). Germline loops: CDR1 MNHEY, CDR2 SMNVEV (reference sequence). The CDR3 has 15 residues. V lost 4 bases to trimming and J lost 2 bases, with 14 bases between them. The CDR3 region has the DNA TGTGCCAGCAGTTCCCCACAGGGTTCAAACTATGGCTACACCTTC. Amino acids: CASSSPQGSNYGYTF.

The gene calls are TRBV19 and TRBJ2-6; TRBD2 matches 9 bases. Losses at the gene ends were 7 bases for V and 2 bases for J; bases not matched to a gene: 9. The germline V gene has CDR1 LNHDA and CDR2 SQIVND (reference sequence). There are 17 residues in the CDR3. The chain's CDR3 is CASTSRVAGAGANVLTF. The CDR3 region has the DNA TGTGCCAGTACCTCCCGAGTAGCGGGAGCTGGGGCCAACGTCCTGACTTTC.